These 5 T cell receptor beta chains came from one sample sequenced in a study of blood T cell repertoires in COVID-19. Measured with immunoSEQ multiplex PCR; TCRdb has only the in-frame clones, and not every one. The repertoire holds 310,000 or so clones, with around 90% as singletons. The sample taken for sequencing was peripheral blood. These receptors were collected from a woman between 45 and 65 years old who had recovered from COVID-19.

The V and J genes are TRBV19 and TRBJ1-1, with D unclear. CDR3 length equals 14 residues. With 5 bases removed from V and 11 bases from J, the gap between germline ends came to 21 bases. Germline CDR1 is LNHDA and CDR2 is SQIVND (reference sequence). The chain's CDR3 is CASSGHRVVAVAFF. CDR3 nucleotide sequence: TGTGCCAGTAGTGGCCATCGGGTGGTGGCGGTCGCTTTCTTT.

CDR3 DNA: TGTGCCAGCAGGAGCCAGGGTGCCCTCTACGAGCAGTACTTC. Its translation is CASRSQGALYEQYF. V gene TRBV7-9 combines with J gene TRBJ2-7; D might be TRBD1 (5 bases). Germline V gene lookup returns CDR1 SEHNR and CDR2 FQNEAQ (reference sequence). Trimming pared 6 bases from V and 3 bases from J, leaving 15 bases between. The CDR3 is made up of 14 amino acids.

V is TRBV12-5 and J is TRBJ1-6, with D possibly TRBD1 on 5 matching bases. V was cut by 2 bases and J by 6 bases, with 8 bases left in between. The CDR3 loop spans 14 amino acids. Germline values: CDR1 LGHNT, CDR2 FRNRAP. The CDR3 loop reads CASGLNRINSPLHF. The DNA for the CDR3 is TGTGCTAGTGGTTTGAACAGGATTAATTCACCCCTCCACTTT.

The chain combines TRBV5-8 with TRBJ1-1, with D hard to call. Germline V CDR1 and CDR2: SGHTS, YDEGEE. This CDR3 spans 15 amino acids. V shed 0 bases and J shed 0 bases, with 9 bases lying between them. The CDR3 DNA sequence: TGTGCCAGCAGCTTGGGGTACAGCATGAACACTGAAGCTTTCTTT. Protein product: CASSLGYSMNTEAFF.

The chain couples TRBV28 to TRBJ1-4, with D hard to call. Trimming took 6 bases from V and 8 from J, leaving 10 bases between them. The CDR3 has 12 residues. Germline values: CDR1 MDHEN, CDR2 SYDVKM. In DNA form, the CDR3 reads TGTGCCAGCAGACGTACAGAAGAAAAACTGTTTTTT. Translating gives CASRRTEEKLFF.